What follows are 31 T cell receptor beta chains derived from one specimen sequenced in a study of CD8 T cells in ankylosing spondylitis. Study-wide results and caveats: Apparently characteristic of ankylosing spondylitis blood was a TCR beta motif (under ten highly homologous variants).

TCRdb reprocessed the 5' RACE reads via MiXCR and lists one record per CDR3 protein. The sample lists approximately 500,000 distinct CDR3 sequences, approximately 12% occurring once. For these receptors, no antigen is known. Sequenced material: blood, either unsorted or a sorted T cell fraction (not recorded which). The receptors shown here come from a male donor with ankylosing spondylitis.

There are a few counts of this clonotype. This rearrangement joins TRBV20-1 to TRBJ2-5; a weak D match, TRBD1 (5 bases). Germline assignment: CDR1 DFQATT and CDR2 SNEGSKA (reference sequence). CDR3 length: 15 residues. The ends were cut back, 6 bases at V and 1 base at J, with 18 bases in the middle. The CDR3 loop is CSAHGPEGAQETQYF. The CDR3 DNA reads TGCAGTGCCCATGGACCCGAAGGGGCCCAAGAGACCCAGTACTTC.

This clonotype has just a few counts. The rearrangement links TRBV20-1 to TRBJ2-1; 13 bases are shared with TRBD2. The CDR3 is made up of 13 amino acids. The J segment lost 7 bases and the V segment lost 8 bases, leaving 5 bases of the junction unmatched. The germline V gene has CDR1 DFQATT and CDR2 SNEGSKA (reference sequence). The CDR3 coding sequence is TGCAGTACTCGGACTAGCGGGAGTAATGAGCAGTTCTTC. It encodes CSTRTSGSNEQFF.

The table lists this clonotype with many counts. The CDR3 DNA is TGCAGTGTAGCGAAGCTAGCGGGAAACACCGGGGAGCTGTTTTTT. It codes for CSVAKLAGNTGELFF. The J gene is TRBJ2-2, the V gene TRBV20-1; TRBD2 agrees at 9 bases. CDR3 length equals 15 residues. Trimming took 7 bases from V and 2 from J; bases not matched to a gene: 8. The V gene's germline CDR1 is DFQATT and CDR2 SNEGSKA (reference sequence).

At least ten counts were recorded for this clonotype. The chain carries TRBV29-1 and TRBJ1-5, with 10 bases that match TRBD1. The germline V gene encodes CDR1 SQVTM and CDR2 ANQGSEA. The CDR3 has 14 amino acids. Trimming cost V 4 bases and J 1 base; bases outside gene matches: 1. CDR3 region: CSVVTGGSNQPQHF. The CDR3 DNA is TGCAGCGTTGTGACAGGGGGCAGCAATCAGCCCCAGCATTTT.

Notes on this clonotype: The junction does not match germline at one end; this may be a read error. CDR3 amino acids: CASSPLAGDETQCF. CDR3 DNA: TGTGCCAGCAGCCCACTAGCGGGAGATGAGACCCAGTGCTTC. This sequence joins TRBV7-6 and TRBJ2-5, with 11 bases fitting TRBD2. The CDR3 totals 14 residues. CDR1 and CDR2 from the germline V gene are SGHVS and FNYEAQ. Complete variable domain (other parts from reference TRBV7-6 and TRBJ2-5): GAGVSQSPRYKVTKRGQDVALRCDPISGHVSLYWYRQALGQGPEFLTYFNYEAQQDKSGLPNDRFSAERPEGSISTLTIQRTEQRDSAMYRCASSPLAGDETQCFGPGTRLLVL.

Only a few counts were recorded for this clonotype. The genes are TRBV3-1 and TRBJ2-1, with D possibly matching TRBD1 (6 bases). The V gene lost 4 bases and the J gene lost 8 bases, with 12 bases spanning the gap. This CDR3 has 13 amino acids. The germline gives CDR1 LGHDT, CDR2 YNNKEL (reference sequence). The CDR3 region is CASSPRGFDEQFF. CDR3 in DNA: TGTGCCAGCAGCCCCAGGGGCTTCGATGAGCAGTTCTTC.

The chain joins TRBV20-1 to TRBJ2-7, with D possibly being TRBD2 (6 bases). Germline CDR1 and CDR2: DFQATT and SNEGSKA (reference sequence). The CDR3 is 13 residues long. V lost 1 base to trimming and J lost 5 bases, with 12 bases between them. In DNA form, the CDR3 reads TGCAGTGCTAGAGTGGGGGGAAGCCACGAGCAGTACTTC. Protein sequence: CSARVGGSHEQYF.

The rearrangement joins TRBV7-8 to TRBJ2-3; perhaps TRBD1 as D (6 bases). Deletions cut 5 bases from V and 0 bases from J, with 15 bases between. The CDR3 totals 16 residues. CDR1 is SGHVS and CDR2 is FQNEAQ in the germline V gene. CDR3 bases: TGTGCCAGCAGCGGAACAGGGACCACTAGCACAGATACGCAGTATTTT. This encodes CASSGTGTTSTDTQYF.

This clonotype was observed many times. The genes are TRBV30 and TRBJ2-3, with no clear D. V was clipped by 5 bases and J by 4 bases, with 10 bases between them. The V gene's germline CDR1 is GTSNPN and CDR2 SVGIG (reference sequence). There are 12 residues in the CDR3. CDR3 amino acids: CAWRLIADTQYF. CDR3 DNA: TGTGCCTGGCGCTTAATCGCAGATACGCAGTATTTT.

The chain employs TRBV9 and TRBJ2-1; D may be TRBD2 (6 bases). Germline values: CDR1 SGDLS, CDR2 YYNGEE. This CDR3 is 18 amino acids long. V lost 2 bases and J lost 7, with 25 bases in between. The CDR3 loop is CASSVEVITGVGMNEQFF. For the CDR3, the DNA is TGTGCCAGCAGCGTTGAGGTAATTACGGGAGTAGGGATGAATGAGCAGTTCTTC.

This clonotype has just a few counts. V usage is TRBV29-1 and J usage is TRBJ2-3, with D perhaps TRBD1 (6 bases). The CDR3 totals 14 residues. Per the germline V gene, CDR1 is SQVTM and CDR2 is ANQGSEA. Deletions cut 7 bases from V and 8 bases from J, with 22 bases between. CDR3 sequence (DNA): TGCAGCGCTGCAGGGGCGGCGGACTCTAGTACGCAGTATTTT. Translated: CSAAGAADSSTQYF.

The chain combines TRBV2 with TRBJ2-3, with 8 bases lining up with TRBD2. The germline V gene encodes CDR1 SNHLY and CDR2 FYNNEI. V dropped 8 bases and J dropped 6; count of bases not matched to a gene: 10. This CDR3 has 14 residues. CDR3 sequence reads: CASYERELRDTQYF. The DNA of the CDR3 is TGTGCCAGCTATGAGCGGGAGTTGCGGGATACGCAGTATTTT.

This rearrangement joins TRBV12-3 or TRBV12-4 to TRBJ2-7, with D maybe TRBD1 (6 bases). This CDR3 has 14 residues. Deletions cut 3 bases from V and 6 bases from J, with 15 bases between. CDR3: CASSFPDRISEQYF. Here the CDR3 DNA reads TGTGCCAGCAGTTTTCCTGACAGGATCAGCGAGCAGTACTTC.

This clonotype turned up a few times. The genes are TRBV5-5 and TRBJ2-1; TRBD2 aligns across 8 bases. There are 15 residues in the CDR3. V dropped 3 bases and J dropped 6; count of bases not matched to a gene: 8. Germline V gives CDR1 SGHKS, CDR2 YYEKEE (reference sequence). CDR3 in amino acids: CASSSGTSGFNEQFF. CDR3 nucleotide sequence: TGTGCCAGCAGCTCCGGCACTAGCGGTTTCAATGAGCAGTTCTTC.

CDR3 sequence (DNA): TGTGCCAGCAGTTACTCCATCCATCCTAGCGGGAGAGATGAGCAGTTCTTC. Protein: CASSYSIHPSGRDEQFF. The chain joins TRBV6-5 to TRBJ2-1; 10 bases align to TRBD2. The CDR3 covers 17 residues. The V gene end was trimmed by 0 bases and the J gene end by 8 bases; junction bases not matched to a gene: 10. Germline CDR1 reads MNHEY; CDR2 reads SVGAGI.

This clonotype was observed a handful of times. The chain has TRBV7-6 and TRBJ2-5; possibly TRBD2 for D (5 bases). V gave up 7 bases and J gave up 4 bases, with 13 bases separating them. CDR1 and CDR2 from the germline V gene are SGHVS and FNYEAQ. The CDR3 runs to 13 residues. CDR3 coding DNA: TGTGCCAGCACCCCCTCGGGGTTAGAGACCCAGTACTTC. This translates into CASTPSGLETQYF. Looking up the rest from reference TRBV7-6 and TRBJ2-5 gives the full variable domain: GAGVSQSPRYKVTKRGQDVALRCDPISGHVSLYWYRQALGQGPEFLTYFNYEAQQDKSGLPNDRFSAERPEGSISTLTIQRTEQRDSAMYRCASTPSGLETQYFGPGTRLLVL.

This chain links TRBV20-1 with TRBJ2-5; D perhaps matches TRBD1 (6 bases). This CDR3 has 12 residues. Deletions cut 6 bases from V and 5 bases from J, with 13 bases between. Germline CDR1 reads DFQATT; CDR2 reads SNEGSKA (reference sequence). CDR3 sequence reads: CSAVRGGETQYF. The CDR3 nucleotides read TGCAGTGCGGTCAGGGGCGGGGAGACCCAGTACTTC.

V gene TRBV28 combines with J gene TRBJ2-1, with D possibly matching TRBD1 (5 bases). Per the germline V gene, CDR1 is MDHEN and CDR2 is SYDVKM. V gave up 6 bases and J gave up 2 bases, with 17 bases separating them. This CDR3 is built from 16 residues. The CDR3 sequence is CASRSQGFGTYNEQFF. The CDR3 DNA reads as TGTGCCAGCAGGTCCCAGGGTTTTGGGACCTACAATGAGCAGTTCTTC.

The J gene is TRBJ2-5, the V gene TRBV10-1; the match to TRBD2 covers 8 bases. Germline CDR1 and CDR2: WNHNN and SYGVQD (reference sequence). This CDR3 comprises 16 residues. J was trimmed by 4 bases and V by 5 bases; bases with no gene match: 12. CDR3 protein: CASSSAGENFGETQYF. The DNA for the CDR3 is TGCGCCAGCAGTTCAGCGGGAGAGAATTTTGGAGAGACCCAGTACTTC.

This clonotype has only a few counts. The chain recombines TRBV27 with TRBJ1-6; tentative D call: TRBD1 (6 bases). The germline CDR1 and CDR2 sequences are MNHEY and SMNVEV (reference sequence). V was clipped by 7 bases and J by 6 bases, with 16 bases between them. The CDR3 spans 15 residues. The DNA for the CDR3 is TGTGCCAGCACCCCGCTCATAGGGGGTAATTCACCCCTCCACTTT. Residues: CASTPLIGGNSPLHF.

The chain uses TRBV7-9 and TRBJ2-3; D possibly corresponds to TRBD2 (5 bases). Trimming removed 2 bases at V and 0 bases at J, with 12 bases between. This CDR3 is 16 amino acids long. In germline, CDR1 is SEHNR, CDR2 FQNEAQ (reference sequence). Here the CDR3 DNA reads TGTGCCAGCAGCTTACGGAGGAGCGCCAGCACAGATACGCAGTATTTT. Its protein product is CASSLRRSASTDTQYF.

This clonotype was detected a few times. The genes are TRBV7-8 and TRBJ2-1, with 13 bases identical to TRBD2. There are 15 residues in the CDR3. Germline V gene lookup returns CDR1 SGHVS and CDR2 FQNEAQ. V was clipped by 1 base and J by 10 bases; unmatched bases: 4. The CDR3 nucleotides read TGTGCCAGCAGCTTAGTAGGGACTAGCGGGAACGAGCAGTTCTTC. Its protein product is CASSLVGTSGNEQFF.

This clonotype was seen many times. The rearrangement uses TRBV27 and TRBJ1-4, with a possible D match to TRBD1 (6 bases). Germline CDR1 is MNHEY and CDR2 is SMNVEV (reference sequence). This CDR3 contains 15 residues. With 4 bases removed from V and 12 bases from J, the gap between germline ends came to 21 bases. This chain's CDR3 is CASSSQGPSRDELFF. The DNA of the CDR3 is TGTGCCAGCAGTTCACAGGGTCCCTCCAGAGACGAACTGTTTTTT.

This clonotype has a count of ten or more. The chain recombines TRBV12-3 or TRBV12-4 with TRBJ2-1, with a weak D call TRBD1 (8 bases). With 6 bases removed from V and 4 bases from J, the gap between germline ends came to 13 bases. The CDR3 has 14 residues. CDR3 in amino acids: CASRTGGAYNEQFF. In DNA, the CDR3 is TGTGCCAGCAGAACAGGGGGGGCGTACAATGAGCAGTTCTTC.

The chain is built from TRBV20-1 and TRBJ1-5; 8 bases align to TRBD1. CDR1 and CDR2 from the germline V gene are DFQATT and SNEGSKA (reference sequence). V trimming: 4 bases; J trimming: 4 bases; junction bases outside the gene matches: 6. This CDR3 region has 14 residues. The CDR3 DNA reads TGCAGTGCTAAACCAGGGGGCGGTAATCAGCCCCAGCATTTT. This codes for CSAKPGGGNQPQHF.

This clonotype was counted ten times or more. The chain couples TRBV7-9 to TRBJ2-3; 13 nucleotides match TRBD2. The CDR3 extends over 16 amino acids. The trim removed 1 base at V and 5 bases at J, leaving 3 bases unmatched. Germline values: CDR1 SEHNR, CDR2 FQNEAQ (reference sequence). The CDR3 DNA reads as TGTGCCAGCAGCTTAGGACTAGCGGGAGGCGGAGATACGCAGTATTTT. This encodes CASSLGLAGGGDTQYF.

This clonotype was detected a few times. V usage is TRBV5-1 and J usage is TRBJ2-7, with 7 bases identical to TRBD2. This CDR3 is built from 13 residues. V was pared by 5 bases and J by 0 bases, with 2 bases of the junction left unmatched. Germline V CDR1 and CDR2: SGHRS, YFSETQ. The CDR3 nucleotides are TGCGCCAGCAGGACTAGCAACTCCTACGAGCAGTACTTC. It specifies CASRTSNSYEQYF.

The chain couples TRBV5-5 to TRBJ1-2; the D is unclear. Germline V gene data show CDR1 as SGHKS and CDR2 as YYEKEE (reference sequence). V gave up 0 bases and J gave up 4 bases, with 16 bases separating them. This CDR3 has 16 residues. CDR3 bases: TGTGCCAGCAGCTTGGCGACGCCCTCTACCCCCTATGGCTACACCTTC. This codes for CASSLATPSTPYGYTF.

The chain couples TRBV3-1 to TRBJ2-1; 9 nucleotides line up with TRBD2. The CDR3 contains 17 residues. Germline-derived CDR1 and CDR2 are LGHDT and YNNKEL (reference sequence). The ends lost 3 bases at V and 7 bases at J; junction bases unmatched: 13. The CDR3 is CASSHVGGRARVNEQFF. CDR3 nucleotides: TGTGCCAGCAGCCATGTTGGCGGGAGGGCCAGAGTGAATGAGCAGTTCTTC.

This rearrangement joins TRBV5-1 to TRBJ2-5; TRBD2 agrees at 7 bases. With V trimmed by 3 bases and J by 1 base, 3 bases remained unmatched. This CDR3 comprises 14 residues. Per germline, CDR1 SGHRS and CDR2 YFSETQ. The CDR3 DNA is TGCGCCAGCAGCTGGGAGGGGTTCCAAGAGACCCAGTACTTC. It encodes CASSWEGFQETQYF. Full variable domain (missing parts from reference TRBV5-1 and TRBJ2-5): KAGVTQTPRYLIKTRGQQVTLSCSPISGHRSVSWYQQTPGQGLQFLFEYFSETQRNKGNFPGRFSGRQFSNSRSEMNVSTLELGDSALYLCASSWEGFQETQYFGPGTRLLVL.

This clonotype was seen a handful of times. The rearrangement uses TRBV27 and TRBJ1-1; no clear D. Trimming cost V 5 bases and J 2 bases, with 9 bases left between them. Germline V CDR1 and CDR2: MNHEY, SMNVEV (reference sequence). This CDR3 is 13 amino acids long. The CDR3 region has the DNA TGTGCCAGCAGTACCCGCCTTAACACTGAAGCTTTCTTT. Translation: CASSTRLNTEAFF.